Shown below are 2 T cell receptor beta chains from a single sample sequenced in a study of regulatory T cells in long-lasting Graves disease. Construction of the TCR beta libraries employed iRepertoire HTBI primers in conjunction with Arm-PCR of CDR3 regions. One entry per CDR3 protein, called by TCRdb with MiXCR from the multiplex PCR reads. The data contain 420,000 or so distinct CDR3 sequences, around 15% of them seen just once; the ten biggest clones take up around a quarter. Time point given: newly diagnosed GD, antithyroid drugs for less than 3 months. PBMC-extracted RNA yielded the TCR library. This sample was shared with a second study, whose subject was T cells in Graves' hyperthyroidism and ophthalmopathy.

The sample in question was peripheral blood mononuclear cells (PBMCs), obtained at new diagnosis, from a patient treated with antithyroid drugs. These receptor sequences come from a woman aged 18-29 years with Graves disease.

This clonotype was observed a few times. Written as DNA, the CDR3 is TGTGCCAGCTCACCGGGTGGCAGGGCTACCTACGAGCAGTACTTC. The encoded protein is CASSPGGRATYEQYF. The V and J genes are TRBV18 and TRBJ2-7, with D possibly TRBD1 on 5 matching bases. Trimming stripped 3 bases from V and 2 bases from J, with 14 bases between. The CDR3 length is 15 residues. Germline CDR1 is KGHSH and CDR2 is LQKENI.

This clonotype was counted at least ten times. CDR3 DNA: TGTGCCAGCAGCTCCCGAATCTACGAGCAGTACTTC. Translation: CASSSRIYEQYF. The genes are TRBV7-8 and TRBJ2-7; D unclear. The germline gives CDR1 SGHVS, CDR2 FQNEAQ. The V end lost 4 bases, the J end lost 3 bases, and 7 bases lay between the germline ends. The CDR3 loop spans 12 amino acids.